The 22 T cell receptor beta chains given below trace back to one sample, sequenced in a study of a mutant IDH1 vaccine in newly diagnosed glioma. Method: immunoSEQ multiplex PCR; TCRdb's copy keeps in-frame clones and lacks some. This sample carries tens of thousands of clones, 75% to 95% of them seen once, and the ten largest clones take approximately 0.58%. Noted time point: week 5, during vaccination. Doses consisted of 300 ug of mutant IDH1 20-mer peptide each, paired with topical imiquimod. No antigen is known for these receptors. The sample consisted of PBMCs, taken from a glioma patient whose treatment included an IDH1 peptide vaccine. Receptor source: a woman aged 45-65 years with glioma.

V gene TRBV27 combines with J gene TRBJ2-2; 7 bases are shared with TRBD1. Germline CDR1 is MNHEY and CDR2 is SMNVEV (reference sequence). Unmatched junction bases numbered 4, after V lost 6 bases and J lost 6 bases. This CDR3 contains 13 residues. The DNA for the CDR3 is TGTGCCAGCAGCCGAGGGACAGCCGGGGAGCTGTTTTTT. This sequence encodes CASSRGTAGELFF.

The chain recombines TRBV5-1 with TRBJ1-4, with D hard to call. Between the trimmed V and J ends, which lost 2 bases and 5 bases, there was a span of 13 bases. The CDR3 spans 15 residues. In germline, CDR1 is SGHRS, CDR2 YFSETQ. The CDR3 bases are TGCGCCAGCAGCTTAGGAACGGAGGGAAATGAAAAACTGTTTTTT. Translating it yields CASSLGTEGNEKLFF.

The CDR3 is CASSFLLGSTDTQYF. The CDR3 nucleotides read TGTGCCAGCAGCTTCCTGCTCGGGTCCACAGATACGCAGTATTTT. The chain employs TRBV5-4 and TRBJ2-3, with no clear D. Germline V gene data show CDR1 as SGHNT and CDR2 as YYREEE (reference sequence). V lost 2 bases and J lost 2, with 12 bases in between. The CDR3 covers 15 residues.

Details on this clone: One junction end does not reproduce the germline sequence, and a read error may be involved. The CDR3 DNA follows: TGTGCCTGGGGGGGGCCCATGCGGGGATTTCTCTCCGGGAAGCTGTTTTTT. Residues: CAWGGPMRGFLSGKLFF. The chain combines TRBV30 with TRBJ2-2; D tentatively reads TRBD1 or TRBD2 (6 bases each). The CDR3 totals 17 residues. From germline, CDR1 is GTSNPN and CDR2 SVGIG (reference sequence). The complete variable domain, with remaining parts taken from reference TRBV30 and TRBJ2-2, reads SQTIHQWPATLVQPVGSPLSLECTVEGTSNPNLYWYRQAAGRGLQLLFYSVGIGQISSEVPQNLSASRPQDRQFILSSKKLLLSDSGFYLCAWGGPMRGFLSGKLFFGEGSRLTVL.

This clone has a handful of counts. The rearrangement uses TRBV6-6 and TRBJ1-1; TRBD1 is a possible D gene (5 bases). The V gene lost 7 bases and the J gene lost 9 bases, with 15 bases spanning the gap. This CDR3 spans 12 amino acids. Germline loops: CDR1 MNHNY, CDR2 SVGAGI (reference sequence). The chain's CDR3 is CASTQEGFQAFF. In DNA, the CDR3 is TGTGCCAGCACCCAAGAGGGGTTCCAAGCTTTCTTT.

The CDR3 reads CASSLARVPDTQYF. The CDR3 DNA follows: TGCGCCAGCAGCTTGGCTCGGGTTCCAGATACGCAGTATTTT. This chain joins TRBV5-1 and TRBJ2-3; D gene uncertain. V lost 0 bases, J lost 4 bases, and 9 bases lay in between. In germline, CDR1 is SGHRS, CDR2 YFSETQ. The CDR3 is 14 amino acids.

The chain recombines TRBV11-1 with TRBJ2-7; TRBD2 is a possible D gene (6 bases). Germline lookup yields CDR1 SGHAT and CDR2 FQDESV (reference sequence). Trimming shortened V by 3 bases and J by 3 bases, and 12 bases separated the two germline ends. This CDR3 has 14 residues. The CDR3 DNA reads as TGTGCCAGCAGCTTGGGACTTGATCTCTACGAGCAGTACTTC. It translates to CASSLGLDLYEQYF.

The rearrangement links TRBV29-1 to TRBJ2-3, with 8 bases lining up with TRBD1. The CDR3 has 15 residues. With V trimmed by 1 base and J by 0 bases, 3 bases remained unmatched. The germline V gene encodes CDR1 SQVTM and CDR2 ANQGSEA. CDR3 sequence: CSVEGTGWSTDTQYF. CDR3 DNA sequence: TGCAGCGTTGAAGGGACAGGGTGGAGCACAGATACGCAGTATTTT.

This clone occurred a few times. The chain employs TRBV5-4 and TRBJ2-7; 7 bases are a match to TRBD2. The CDR3 spans 15 residues. Per the germline V gene, CDR1 is SGHNT and CDR2 is YYREEE (reference sequence). V dropped 2 bases and J dropped 0; count of bases not matched to a gene: 5. CDR3 region: CASSFMGGSSYEQYF. CDR3 DNA: TGTGCCAGCAGCTTCATGGGAGGGTCCTCCTACGAGCAGTACTTC. The complete variable domain, with remaining parts taken from reference TRBV5-4 and TRBJ2-7, reads ETGVTQSPTHLIKTRGQQVTLRCSSQSGHNTVSWYQQALGQGPQFIFQYYREEENGRGNFPPRFSGLQFPNYSSELNVNALELDDSALYLCASSFMGGSSYEQYFGPGTRLTVT.

This clone was seen a single time. The genes are TRBV7-9 and TRBJ2-3; no clear D gene. The CDR3 runs to 13 residues. Germline V gene sequence: CDR1 SEHNR, CDR2 FQNEAQ (reference sequence). V was trimmed by 6 bases and J by 2 bases, leaving 9 bases between them. For the CDR3, the DNA is TGTGCCAGCAGTCCGACACCCACAGATACGCAGTATTTT. It codes for CASSPTPTDTQYF.

The chain combines TRBV28 with TRBJ1-4; D might be TRBD1 (5 bases). The CDR3 is 12 residues long. The V gene lost 8 bases and the J gene lost 5 bases, with 9 bases spanning the gap. Germline V gene sequence: CDR1 MDHEN, CDR2 SYDVKM. The CDR3 here is CASRDLNEKLFF. CDR3 coding DNA: TGTGCCAGCCGGGACCTGAATGAAAAACTGTTTTTT. The entire variable domain, with the rest obtained from reference TRBV28 and TRBJ1-4, is as follows: DVKVTQSSRYLVKRTGEKVFLECVQDMDHENMFWYRQDPGLGLRLIYFSYDVKMKEKGDIPEGYSVSREKKERFSLILESASTNQTSMYLCASRDLNEKLFFGSGTQLSVL.

This clone was counted once. V and J are TRBV2 and TRBJ2-5; 7 bases agree with TRBD2. V was clipped by 4 bases and J by 5 bases; unmatched bases: 13. CDR3 length: 16 amino acids. Germline CDR1 SNHLY, CDR2 FYNNEI. As DNA, the CDR3 is TGTGCCAGCAGTGCCTGGGAGGGCAGGTCGGGGGAGACCCAGTACTTC. As protein: CASSAWEGRSGETQYF.

In DNA, the CDR3 is TGTGCCTGGAGTCGAGGACTAGCGGGAGCCCCTGAGCAGTTCTTC. Translation gives CAWSRGLAGAPEQFF. The gene calls are TRBV30 and TRBJ2-1; 13 bases match TRBD2. The V and J ends lost 2 bases and 9 bases, in that order; junction bases with no gene match: 7. Per the germline V gene, CDR1 is GTSNPN and CDR2 is SVGIG (reference sequence). There are 15 residues in the CDR3.

The chain uses TRBV10-1 and TRBJ2-1; 10 positions match TRBD2. V shed 6 bases, J shed 7 bases, and the junction held 15 bases outside the gene matches. Germline CDR1 reads WNHNN; CDR2 reads SYGVQD (reference sequence). The CDR3 has 17 amino acids. This chain's CDR3 is CASSPATVSGRVNEQFF. The CDR3 bases are TGCGCCAGCAGCCCCGCAACGGTCAGCGGGAGGGTGAATGAGCAGTTCTTC.

This chain links TRBV5-1 with TRBJ1-2; possibly TRBD1 for D (5 bases). The CDR3 sequence is 12 residues long. The V gene's germline CDR1 is SGHRS and CDR2 YFSETQ. Trimming took off 4 bases at V and 8 bases at J, with 12 bases between the two ends. The CDR3 sequence: CASSTEGWGYTF. CDR3 sequence (DNA): TGCGCCAGCAGCACCGAGGGGTGGGGCTACACCTTC.

This chain connects TRBV7-2 to TRBJ2-5; a weak D match, TRBD1 (5 bases). CDR3 length equals 15 residues. Germline V gives CDR1 SGHTA, CDR2 FQGNSA. Trimming stripped 5 bases from V and 0 bases from J, with 13 bases between. Here the CDR3 DNA reads TGTGCCAGCAGCACACAGGCAACACACCAAGAGACCCAGTACTTC. Amino acid sequence: CASSTQATHQETQYF.

The V gene is TRBV5-1, the J gene TRBJ2-4; 11 nucleotides align to TRBD2. The CDR3 has 18 residues. Germline CDR1 SGHRS, CDR2 YFSETQ. Trimming took 1 base from V and 2 from J; bases not matched to a gene: 8. The CDR3 DNA follows: TGCGCCAGCAGCTTGTTTAGCGGGAGGGCCGTCTCCAAAAACATTCAGTACTTC. It translates to CASSLFSGRAVSKNIQYF.

The chain uses TRBV28 and TRBJ2-1, with a possible D match to TRBD2 (7 bases). V was clipped by 2 bases and J by 15 bases, with 17 bases between them. The germline V gene has CDR1 MDHEN and CDR2 SYDVKM. CDR3 length: 13 residues. CDR3: CASSLGIGGPVFF. The CDR3 nucleotides read TGTGCCAGCAGTTTAGGGATCGGGGGGCCGGTGTTCTTC.

V and J are TRBV9 and TRBJ2-7; D is ambiguous. Trimming left V 0 bases short and J 1 base short, with 5 bases between. The CDR3 runs to 13 residues. The germline CDR1 and CDR2 sequences are SGDLS and YYNGEE. The CDR3 reads CASSVGLSYEQYF. The CDR3 DNA reads TGTGCCAGCAGCGTAGGGCTTTCCTACGAGCAGTACTTC.

The chain carries TRBV7-2 and TRBJ2-2; no clear D. V shed 4 bases and J shed 8 bases, with 11 bases lying between them. Germline V CDR1 and CDR2: SGHTA, FQGNSA. This CDR3 is 13 amino acids long. CDR3 loop: CASSSRAAGELFF. The CDR3 DNA reads as TGTGCCAGCAGCTCCCGTGCGGCGGGGGAGCTGTTTTTT.

The V and J genes are TRBV11-2 and TRBJ2-1; no reliable D call. With 0 bases removed from V and 3 bases from J, the gap between germline ends came to 9 bases. The CDR3 sequence is 15 residues long. Per germline, CDR1 SGHAT and CDR2 FQNNGV. CDR3 sequence reads: CASSLDQQIYNEQFF. The CDR3 coding sequence is TGTGCCAGCAGCTTAGACCAACAGATCTACAATGAGCAGTTCTTC.

The V and J genes are TRBV5-1 and TRBJ2-1, with D possibly being TRBD1 (5 bases). The CDR3 length is 14 residues. Trimming pared 2 bases from V and 7 bases from J, leaving 13 bases between. Germline V gene lookup returns CDR1 SGHRS and CDR2 YFSETQ. The CDR3 spells CASSFSLQANEQFF. DNA for the CDR3: TGCGCCAGCAGCTTTTCCTTACAGGCGAATGAGCAGTTCTTC.